This T cell receptor (beta chain) was sequenced for a study of T-cell memory formation after mild COVID-19. Study-wide results and limits: Among contracting clones, CD4+ were mainly CM/EM and CD8+ enriched in EMRA. Pre-infection memory held some responding clones, suggesting pre-existing cross-reactive T cells responded.

As concerns this clonotype: What it binds is not known.

Constant-segment-primed 5'RACE gave TCR alpha and TCR beta cDNA libraries with sample barcodes and UMIs. Via MiXCR, TCRdb re-called the 5' RACE reads, giving one row per CDR3 protein. The table has some 270,000 distinct CDR3 sequences, 15% to 17% seen once; the top ten hold under 2.5%. The CDR3 is 14 amino acids. Germline CDR1 LNHDA, CDR2 SQIVND (reference sequence). V lost 2 bases, J lost 3 bases, and 4 bases stayed unmatched. The sample comprised PBMCs or a T cell subset sorted from them (not recorded which). The sequence was collected from an adult woman who had mild COVID-19 (a few samples of this study predate the infection). Cell type and time point are not known. The chain employs TRBV19 and TRBJ2-7; 7 positions match TRBD1. The CDR3 is CASSITGAYYEQYF. CDR3 DNA sequence: TGTGCCAGTAGTATAACAGGGGCCTACTACGAGCAGTACTTC.